Included here is one T cell receptor (beta chain) sequence, with context. One end of the junction varies from germline; a read error may be responsible. These data are taken from a study of early T cells in non-severe SARS-CoV-2 infection. Study background: Investigators sequenced bulk RNA drawn from unsorted whole blood, and chains remained unpaired.

MiXCR, run by TCRdb on the 5' RACE reads, gives a single entry per CDR3 protein. The table lists roughly 61,000 distinct CDR3 sequences, more than 10% of them singletons. The source material was whole blood. The receptor was derived from an adult who was a healthcare worker with PCR-confirmed SARS-CoV-2 infection or an uninfected control (not recorded which).

CDR3 nucleotide sequence: TGTGTCAGCAGCCCCTGGACTAGCTACGAGCAGTACTTC. Translating gives CVSSPWTSYEQYF. The gene calls are TRBV5-4 and TRBJ2-7, with 7 nucleotides matching TRBD2. The CDR3 spans 13 residues. The germline V gene has CDR1 SGHNT and CDR2 YYREEE (reference sequence).